The 8 T cell receptor beta chains presented below share a single source sample, sequenced in a study of CD8 T cells in Susac syndrome. With random hexamers, reverse transcription was performed on about 0.45 to 1 ug of RNA. TCRdb analysed the immunoSEQ multiplex PCR reads with MiXCR anew, one entry per CDR3 protein. Of roughly 130,000 distinct CDR3 sequences listed, around 94% are singletons. Sequencing was carried out using CD4+ T cells from PBMCs. Receptor source: a human donor with multiple sclerosis.

This chain connects TRBV12-3 or TRBV12-4 to TRBJ1-1, with a weak D call TRBD1 (5 bases). V dropped 4 bases and J dropped 1 base, with 25 bases sitting between them. This CDR3 is built from 19 residues. The CDR3 nucleotides are TGTGCCAGCAGTTCGGTGCCCCGGGGCATAAGCGAGGGGAACACTGAAGCTTTCTTT. As protein: CASSSVPRGISEGNTEAFF.

The chain recombines TRBV3-1 with TRBJ2-5; D is unresolved. The germline V gene has CDR1 LGHDT and CDR2 YNNKEL (reference sequence). The V gene lost 0 bases and the J gene lost 1 base, with 9 bases spanning the gap. The CDR3 is 15 residues long. CDR3 protein: CASSQDPRVQETQYF. The CDR3, as DNA: TGTGCCAGCAGCCAAGATCCCCGGGTCCAAGAGACCCAGTACTTC.

The chain combines TRBV15 with TRBJ1-1; D uncertain. Germline CDR1 and CDR2: LNHNV and YYDKDF (reference sequence). Trimming took 4 bases from V and 1 from J, leaving 10 bases between them. The CDR3 is made up of 14 amino acids. The CDR3 spells CATSKGMPNTEAFF. CDR3 in DNA: TGTGCCACCAGCAAGGGCATGCCGAACACTGAAGCTTTCTTT.

This rearrangement joins TRBV7-2 to TRBJ2-1; D may be TRBD1 or TRBD2 (5 bases each). The CDR3 has 15 amino acids. CDR1 SGHTA and CDR2 FQGNSA come from the germline V gene. Trimming removed 3 bases at V and 3 bases at J, with 12 bases between. CDR3 amino acids: CASSFGTDFYNEQFF. CDR3 DNA: TGTGCCAGCAGCTTCGGGACGGACTTCTACAATGAGCAGTTCTTC.

The chain uses TRBV29-1 and TRBJ1-1, with no clear D. V was cut by 3 bases and J by 0 bases, with 8 bases left in between. The CDR3 spans 13 residues. Germline CDR1 reads SQVTM; CDR2 reads ANQGSEA. In DNA form, the CDR3 reads TGCAGCGTTGAGGGTAGCATGAACACTGAAGCTTTCTTT. Translation: CSVEGSMNTEAFF.

This clonotype was counted once. The chain couples TRBV7-9 to TRBJ1-1, with 8 positions matching TRBD1. Germline CDR1 is SEHNR and CDR2 is FQNEAQ (reference sequence). The CDR3 extends over 14 amino acids. The V gene end was trimmed by 7 bases and the J gene end by 6 bases; junction bases not matched to a gene: 10. The CDR3 reads CASTPRTGSAEAFF. CDR3 bases: TGTGCCAGCACCCCGCGGACAGGGTCGGCTGAAGCTTTCTTT.

The genes are TRBV4-2 and TRBJ2-2; 12 nucleotides match TRBD2. Germline CDR1 is LGHNA and CDR2 is YNFKEQ. The J segment lost 6 bases and the V segment lost 1 base, leaving 0 bases of the junction unmatched. This CDR3 comprises 15 residues. This CDR3 reads CASSQGTSGAGELFF. The CDR3 DNA is TGTGCCAGCAGCCAAGGGACTAGCGGGGCCGGGGAGCTGTTTTTT.

The chain couples TRBV6-5 to TRBJ2-1, with unresolved D. This CDR3 has 15 amino acids. Germline V gene data show CDR1 as MNHEY and CDR2 as SVGAGI. V was trimmed by 6 bases and J by 0 bases, leaving 12 bases between them. The CDR3 region is CASSLKGFSYNEQFF. Here the CDR3 DNA reads TGTGCCAGCAGCCTAAAGGGTTTCTCCTACAATGAGCAGTTCTTC.